This T cell receptor beta chain was captured in a study of T cells in Graves' hyperthyroidism and ophthalmopathy. General observations from the study: Ophthalmopathy was model-predicted a median roughly 6.2 months pre-onset.

This clonotype was counted only a few times. Its specificity is not known. RNA transcripts provided the source from which TCR beta CDR3 regions were amplified. Carried out on the TCR CDR3, a first-round RT-PCR used the HTBI primer set. TCRdb redid the calling of the multiplex PCR reads with MiXCR, one entry per CDR3 protein. The sample contains around 280,000 distinct CDR3 sequences, roughly 15% of which appear only once. This CDR3 has 15 residues. In germline, CDR1 is ENHRY, CDR2 SYGVKD. After removal of 10 bases from V and 1 base from J, the junction contained 9 bases not matched to a gene. Criteria for exclusion of patients were uncontrolled infection, other autoimmune disease, pregnancy or lactation.

This TCR came from a woman aged 35 to 49 with Graves' hyperthyroidism. The sample consisted of blood. This rearrangement joins TRBV10-3 to TRBJ2-2, with 7 positions matching TRBD1. The CDR3 here is CATGRGQRNTGELFF. The CDR3 DNA sequence: TGTGCCACGGGAAGGGGACAGAGGAACACCGGGGAGCTGTTTTTT.